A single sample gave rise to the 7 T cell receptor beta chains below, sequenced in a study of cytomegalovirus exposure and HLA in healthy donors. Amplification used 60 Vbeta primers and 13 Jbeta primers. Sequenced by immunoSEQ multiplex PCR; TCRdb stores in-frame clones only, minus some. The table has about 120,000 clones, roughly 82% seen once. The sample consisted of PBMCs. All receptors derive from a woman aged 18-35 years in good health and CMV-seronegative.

As DNA, the CDR3 is TGTGCCAGCAGTCAGGGCGCTTCGAACACCGGGGAGCTGTTTTTT. It codes for CASSQGASNTGELFF. The rearrangement joins TRBV2 to TRBJ2-2; D may be TRBD1 (5 bases). The CDR3 is made up of 15 amino acids. Trimming left V 5 bases short and J 0 bases short, with 10 bases between. Looked up from germline, CDR1 is SNHLY and CDR2 is FYNNEI.

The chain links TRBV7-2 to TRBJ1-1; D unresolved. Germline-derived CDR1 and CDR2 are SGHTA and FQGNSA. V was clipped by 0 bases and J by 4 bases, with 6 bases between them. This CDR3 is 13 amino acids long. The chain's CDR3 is CASSLARFTEAFF. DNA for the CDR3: TGTGCCAGCAGCTTAGCGAGGTTCACTGAAGCTTTCTTT.

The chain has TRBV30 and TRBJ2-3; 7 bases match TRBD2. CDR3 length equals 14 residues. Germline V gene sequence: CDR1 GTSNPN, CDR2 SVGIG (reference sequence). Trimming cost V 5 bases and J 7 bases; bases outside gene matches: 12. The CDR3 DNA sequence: TGTGCCTGGGGGGGGGAGACTAGCAGAAATACGCAGTATTTT. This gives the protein CAWGGETSRNTQYF.

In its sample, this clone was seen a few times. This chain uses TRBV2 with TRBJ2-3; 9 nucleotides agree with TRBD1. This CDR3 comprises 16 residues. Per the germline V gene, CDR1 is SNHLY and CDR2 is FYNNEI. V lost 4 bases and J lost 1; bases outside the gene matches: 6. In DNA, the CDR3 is TGTGCCAGCAGTGTGGGCAGGACAGGGGGCACAGATACGCAGTATTTT. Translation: CASSVGRTGGTDTQYF.

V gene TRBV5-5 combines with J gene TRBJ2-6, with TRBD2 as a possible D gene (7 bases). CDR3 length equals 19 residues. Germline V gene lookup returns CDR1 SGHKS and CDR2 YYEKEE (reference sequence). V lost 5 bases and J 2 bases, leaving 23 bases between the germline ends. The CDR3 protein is CASSLGDYRDRPGANVLTF. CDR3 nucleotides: TGTGCCAGCAGTCTTGGGGACTACAGGGATCGACCTGGGGCCAACGTCCTGACTTTC. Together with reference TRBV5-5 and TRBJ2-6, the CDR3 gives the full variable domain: DAGVTQSPTHLIKTRGQQVTLRCSPISGHKSVSWYQQVLGQGPQFIFQYYEKEERGRGNFPDRFSARQFPNYSSELNVNALLLGDSALYLCASSLGDYRDRPGANVLTFGAGSRLTVL.

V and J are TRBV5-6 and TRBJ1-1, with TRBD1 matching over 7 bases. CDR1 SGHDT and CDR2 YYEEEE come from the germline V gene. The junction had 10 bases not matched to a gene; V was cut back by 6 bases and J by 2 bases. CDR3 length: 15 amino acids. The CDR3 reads CASNLFYRGNTEAFF. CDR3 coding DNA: TGTGCCAGCAACCTTTTCTACAGGGGCAACACTGAAGCTTTCTTT.

This CDR3 is CASSRRDVRDRGLLSGGYTF. The DNA of the CDR3 is TGTGCCAGCAGTCGCCGTGACGTCCGGGACAGGGGACTTCTAAGTGGGGGCTACACCTTC. The V call is TRBV2, the J call TRBJ1-2, with TRBD1 matching over 10 bases. With V trimmed by 5 bases and J by 8 bases, 26 bases remained unmatched. This CDR3 is 20 amino acids long. Germline values: CDR1 SNHLY, CDR2 FYNNEI.